Following are 9 T cell receptor beta chains from one sample sequenced in a study of T cell repertoires in cytomegalovirus infection. MiXCR, run by TCRdb on the reads, gives a single entry per CDR3 protein. The sample has more than 400,000 distinct CDR3 sequences; more than 20% are singletons. Sequencing was done on a sample of PBMCs. All receptors derive from a human donor in good health (CMV status not recorded). Some clones in this sample may be carry-over from other donors' samples.

This clonotype was observed once. This chain joins TRBV5-4 and TRBJ2-5, with unresolved D. CDR1 and CDR2 from the germline V gene are SGHNT and YYREEE (reference sequence). The V and J ends lost 5 bases and 3 bases respectively, with 8 bases between them. The CDR3 contains 12 residues. CDR3 protein: CASRSSEETQYF. Written as DNA, the CDR3 is TGTGCCAGCAGGTCGTCGGAAGAGACCCAGTACTTC. The variable domain in full, with the rest retrieved from reference TRBV5-4 and TRBJ2-5, is ETGVTQSPTHLIKTRGQQVTLRCSSQSGHNTVSWYQQALGQGPQFIFQYYREEENGRGNFPPRFSGLQFPNYSSELNVNALELDDSALYLCASRSSEETQYFGPGTRLLVL.

The chain has TRBV12-3 or TRBV12-4 and TRBJ2-7; tentatively, D is TRBD2 (7 bases). V gave up 7 bases and J gave up 2 bases, with 18 bases separating them. The CDR3 totals 15 residues. CDR3 amino acids: CASTFGGAGAYEQYF. CDR3 nucleotide sequence: TGTGCCAGCACCTTTGGGGGGGCAGGTGCCTACGAGCAGTACTTC.

V and J are TRBV7-3 and TRBJ2-3, with D perhaps TRBD1 or TRBD2 (6 bases each). CDR3 length equals 17 residues. Trimming stripped 4 bases from V and 1 base from J, with 18 bases between. Germline CDR1 SGHTA, CDR2 FQGTGA. CDR3: CASSSWGAGAGTDTQYF. The CDR3, as DNA: TGTGCCAGCAGCTCATGGGGGGCAGGGGCTGGCACAGATACGCAGTATTTT.

There are a few counts of this clonotype. V usage is TRBV10-3 and J usage is TRBJ2-7; 7 bases align to TRBD1. The V segment lost 3 bases and the J segment 3 bases; nucleotides outside the gene matches: 5. The CDR3 is 14 amino acids. The germline CDR1 and CDR2 sequences are ENHRY and SYGVKD. Written as DNA, the CDR3 is TGTGCCATCAGTGACCGGGACAGCCTCTACGAGCAGTACGTC. It codes for CAISDRDSLYEQYV.

In this sample, this clonotype turned up a few times. The chain employs TRBV6-2 or TRBV6-3 and TRBJ1-5; 8 nucleotides agree with TRBD1. V lost 6 bases to trimming and J lost 0 bases; unmatched junction nucleotides: 4. From germline, CDR1 is MNHEY and CDR2 SVGEGT. The CDR3 consists of 15 residues. DNA of the CDR3: TGTGCCAGCAGACAGGGGGTGATTAGCAATCAGCCCCAGCATTTT. This codes for CASRQGVISNQPQHF.

CDR3 region: CASSSTGYEQYV. The CDR3 coding sequence is TGTGCCAGCAGCAGCACAGGGTACGAGCAGTACGTC. The chain recombines TRBV7-9 with TRBJ2-7, with a possible D match to TRBD1 (6 bases). Germline CDR1 SEHNR, CDR2 FQNEAQ (reference sequence). This CDR3 contains 12 residues. Between the trimmed V and J ends, which lost 5 bases and 4 bases, there was a span of 9 bases.

This clonotype was seen only a few times. The DNA of the CDR3 is TGTGCCACCAGCAGAGATTCGGCGGTACAGTACTTC. Translated: CATSRDSAVQYF. The chain uses TRBV15 and TRBJ2-4, with D uncertain. Trimming removed 0 bases from V and 13 bases from J, with 10 bases in between. The germline gives CDR1 LNHNV, CDR2 YYDKDF (reference sequence). The CDR3 is 12 residues long.

The table lists this clonotype with many counts. This sequence joins TRBV7-2 and TRBJ2-1; a possible D gene is TRBD2 (6 bases). The ends were cut back, 0 bases at V and 4 bases at J, with 16 bases in the middle. The germline V gene has CDR1 SGHTA and CDR2 FQGNSA. The CDR3 has 17 residues. The CDR3 bases are TGTGCCAGCAGCTTAGCTGCCGGGACTCTAGGTTACAATGAGCAGTTCTTC. It is translated as CASSLAAGTLGYNEQFF.

This clonotype was seen more than once but under ten times. The chain joins TRBV4-3 to TRBJ1-2, with TRBD1 matching over 11 bases. Per the germline V gene, CDR1 is LGHNA and CDR2 is YSLEER. This CDR3 has 13 amino acids. Germline trimming cut 3 bases from V and 7 bases from J; bases unmatched to any gene: 1. The CDR3 region is CASSHGQGAGYTF. DNA for the CDR3: TGCGCCAGCAGCCATGGACAGGGGGCTGGCTACACCTTC.